This TCR beta chain was recorded in a study of molecular identifiers for immune sequencing clone quantification. Study findings and constraints: Clones that exceeded 20 RNA copies held over 99% of effector molecules, yet under 1% in naive cells.

TCRdb used MiXCR to reprocess the PCR reads, holding one entry per CDR3 protein. The table records some 100,000 distinct CDR3 sequences, over 15% of them present only once. CDR3 length equals 13 residues. V gave up 3 bases and J gave up 0 bases, with 6 bases separating them. Germline lookup yields CDR1 ENHRY and CDR2 SYGVKD. The count of this clonotype is one. The target antigen is unknown. The genes are TRBV10-3 and TRBJ2-7; unclear D gene. The sequenced sample consisted of naive CD8+ T cells from blood, with Jurkat cell RNA spiked in. Subset noted: FACS-sorted CD8+CD4-CCR7+CD45RA+ naive T cells. The sequence was collected from a human donor in good health. Some libraries in this study had Jurkat cell RNA spiked in. This CDR3 is CAISDSLSYEQYF. The CDR3 region has the DNA TGTGCCATCAGTGATAGTCTCTCCTACGAGCAGTACTTC.